The clone carrying this TCR beta chain has only one observation. What it binds is not known. This specimen belongs to a study of type 1 regulatory T cells. There are 16 residues in the CDR3. From germline, CDR1 is LGHNA and CDR2 YSLEER. The ends lost 3 bases at V and 5 bases at J; junction bases unmatched: 8. From the reads, TCRdb called clonotypes with MiXCR, one entry per CDR3 protein. The sample shows about 65,000 distinct CDR3 sequences, roughly 50% of them seen only once. The specimen sequenced was cultured non-Tr1 T cells, either the whole culture or a sorted T cell fraction (not recorded which). J is TRBJ2-3 and V is TRBV4-3, with 10 bases matching TRBD2. This clonotype was sampled from a human donor in good health. The CDR3 loop reads CASSHQTSGFQDTQYF. The CDR3, as DNA: TGCGCCAGCAGCCACCAGACTAGCGGGTTCCAAGATACGCAGTATTTT.